This T cell receptor (beta chain) was identified during a study of cytomegalovirus exposure and HLA in healthy donors. CDR1 is SGHNT and CDR2 is YENEEA in the germline V gene. This CDR3 has 13 amino acids. Trimming took 5 bases from V and 3 from J, leaving 10 bases between them. The study ran its PCR with 60 Vbeta and 13 Jbeta primers. Assay: immunoSEQ multiplex PCR; the TCRdb copy retains only in-frame clones and omits some. The sample carries about 100,000 clones, approximately 73% recorded once. With respect to this clone: Antigen specificity is unknown.

Study-level points and caveats: Among TCR beta chains of equal frequency, HLA-associated ones were more clonally expanded in a later analysis. Common viral pathogens were later found to be apparently linked to several of the most significant clusters. Solely CMV serostatus was available to characterize immune exposure. Later analysis identified 16,000 or so TCR beta sequences associated with HLA alleles, using a false discovery rate threshold of 0.05.

The TCR originated in a woman between 50 and 59 years old in good health and CMV-seropositive. Sequencing was carried out using PBMCs. The chain recombines TRBV11-3 with TRBJ2-5, with D unclear. CDR3 nucleotide sequence: TGTGCCAGCAGCCGTCTCGCGGAAGAGACCCAGTACTTC. Amino acid sequence: CASSRLAEETQYF.